This T cell receptor (beta chain) was recovered during a study of blood T cell repertoires in COVID-19. Turning to the study itself: Sites across the United States, Italy and Spain contributed samples from acute and convalescent COVID-19. In each case, the material was cDNA or gDNA derived from T cells, B-cell-depleted T cells, or PBMCs.

Per the germline V gene, CDR1 is SGHVS and CDR2 is FNYEAQ. The CDR3 loop spans 16 amino acids. Trimming stripped 6 bases from V and 5 bases from J, with 19 bases between. This clone was picked up a small number of times. In the source study's methods: Reference gene primers were amplified, and this amplification served to estimate nucleated cell counts. TCRdb's table, derived via immunoSEQ multiplex PCR, lists solely in-frame clones and lacks some. V, J and clone size reflect that table, while D and trimming were determined from the DNA. The sample shows about 80,000 clones, around 69% of them seen only once.

The clonotype originates from a man aged 70-80 years with active or convalescent COVID-19. The chain couples TRBV7-6 to TRBJ2-2; TRBD2 might be the D (6 bases). Sequences were obtained from peripheral blood. CDR3 in DNA: TGTGCCAGCAGTCTTACCGGGCTAGCGTTAACCGGGGAGCTGTTTTTT. Translation gives CASSLTGLALTGELFF.